This T cell receptor beta chain came from a study of cytomegalovirus exposure and HLA in healthy donors. Study-wide context: Findings of an earlier analysis included about 100 million unique TCR beta sequences from 190 million or so T cells. Study results and limitations: Because they were indistinguishable, some V segments, including TRBV6-2 and TRBV6-3, were excluded. An assumption of roughly uniform sequencing depth across donors underlay the presence/absence analyses.

Concerning this clone itself: What it binds is unknown.

Primers for the PCR totalled 60 Vbeta and 13 Jbeta. Clones were read by immunoSEQ multiplex PCR, and TCRdb kept only the in-frame ones, dropping some. The sample holds roughly 80,000 clones, 75% to 85% seen once. Samples came from healthy bone marrow donors. Per the germline V gene, CDR1 is SNHLY and CDR2 is FYNNEI. The CDR3 is made up of 12 amino acids. Trimming shortened V by 7 bases and J by 3 bases, and 10 bases separated the two germline ends. The chain carries TRBV2 and TRBJ2-7; D is perhaps TRBD2 (5 bases). Sequencing was carried out using PBMCs. This TCR derives from a woman in her thirties in good health and CMV-seronegative. CDR3: CASMVGSYEQYF. CDR3 DNA: TGTGCCAGCATGGTGGGGAGCTACGAGCAGTACTTC.